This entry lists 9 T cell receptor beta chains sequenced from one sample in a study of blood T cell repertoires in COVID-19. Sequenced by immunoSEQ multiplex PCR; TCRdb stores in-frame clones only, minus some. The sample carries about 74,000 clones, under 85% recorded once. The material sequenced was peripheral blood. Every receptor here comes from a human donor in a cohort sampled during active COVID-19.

DNA of the CDR3: TGTGCCAGCAGCTCCTTTAACGAGCAGTACTTC. Its translation: CASSSFNEQYF. The V gene is TRBV7-8, the J gene TRBJ2-7; D remains unclear. V gave up 4 bases and J gave up 5 bases, with 6 bases separating them. The CDR3 is made up of 11 amino acids. CDR1 is SGHVS and CDR2 is FQNEAQ in the germline V gene. The full variable domain, its missing parts supplied by reference TRBV7-8 and TRBJ2-7, is GAGVSQSPRYKVAKRGQDVALRCDPISGHVSLFWYQQALGQGPEFLTYFQNEAQLDKSGLPSDRFFAERPEGSVSTLKIQRTQQEDSAVYLCASSSFNEQYFGPGTRLTVT.

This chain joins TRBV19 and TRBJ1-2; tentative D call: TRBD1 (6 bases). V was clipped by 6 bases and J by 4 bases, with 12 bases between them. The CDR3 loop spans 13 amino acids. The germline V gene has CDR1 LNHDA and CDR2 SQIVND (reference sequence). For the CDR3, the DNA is TGTGCCAGTAGGAGGACAGTTCTCTATGGCTACACCTTC. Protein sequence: CASRRTVLYGYTF.

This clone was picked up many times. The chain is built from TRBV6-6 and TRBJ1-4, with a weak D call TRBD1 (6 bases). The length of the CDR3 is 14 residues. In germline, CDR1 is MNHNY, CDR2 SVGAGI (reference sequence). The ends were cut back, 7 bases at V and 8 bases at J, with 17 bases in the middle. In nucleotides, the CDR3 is TGTGCCAGCACGCCGACAGGAGTTTTGGAAAAACTGTTTTTT. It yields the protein CASTPTGVLEKLFF.

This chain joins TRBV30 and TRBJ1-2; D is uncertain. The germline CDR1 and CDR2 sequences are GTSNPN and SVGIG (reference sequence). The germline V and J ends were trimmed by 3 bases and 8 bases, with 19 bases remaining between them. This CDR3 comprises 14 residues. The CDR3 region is CAWSQTRVLGGYTF. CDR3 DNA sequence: TGTGCCTGGAGCCAAACTCGGGTTCTCGGGGGCTACACCTTC.

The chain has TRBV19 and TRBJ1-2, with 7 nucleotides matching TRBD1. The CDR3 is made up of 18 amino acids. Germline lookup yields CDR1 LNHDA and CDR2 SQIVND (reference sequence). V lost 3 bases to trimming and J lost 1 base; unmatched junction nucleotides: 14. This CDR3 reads CASSILGQKSGRNYGYTF. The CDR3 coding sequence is TGTGCCAGTAGTATTTTGGGACAGAAGTCGGGGCGTAACTATGGCTACACCTTC.

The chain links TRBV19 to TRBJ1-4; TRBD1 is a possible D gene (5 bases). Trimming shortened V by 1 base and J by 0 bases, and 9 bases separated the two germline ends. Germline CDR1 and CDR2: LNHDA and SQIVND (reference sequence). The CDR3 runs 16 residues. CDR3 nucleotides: TGTGCCAGTAGTATAGGGGACTTAACAACTAATGAAAAACTGTTTTTT. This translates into CASSIGDLTTNEKLFF.

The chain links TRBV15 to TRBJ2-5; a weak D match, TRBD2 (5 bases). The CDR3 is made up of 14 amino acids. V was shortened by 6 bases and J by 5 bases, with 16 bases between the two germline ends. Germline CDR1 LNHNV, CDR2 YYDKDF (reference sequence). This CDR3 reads CATRDGVRVETQYF. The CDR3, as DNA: TGTGCCACCAGAGACGGGGTTAGGGTGGAGACCCAGTACTTC.

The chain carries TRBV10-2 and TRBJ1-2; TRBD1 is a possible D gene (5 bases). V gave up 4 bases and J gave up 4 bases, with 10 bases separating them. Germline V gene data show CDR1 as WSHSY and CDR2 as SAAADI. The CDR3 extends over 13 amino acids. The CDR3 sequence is CASSADSIYGYTF. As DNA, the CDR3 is TGCGCCAGCAGTGCCGACAGCATCTATGGCTACACCTTC.

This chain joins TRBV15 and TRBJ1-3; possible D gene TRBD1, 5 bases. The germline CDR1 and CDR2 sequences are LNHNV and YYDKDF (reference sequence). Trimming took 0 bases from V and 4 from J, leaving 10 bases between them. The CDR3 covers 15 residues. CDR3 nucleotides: TGTGCCACCAGCAGAGATCAGGGTCAGGGAAACACCATATATTTT. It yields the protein CATSRDQGQGNTIYF.